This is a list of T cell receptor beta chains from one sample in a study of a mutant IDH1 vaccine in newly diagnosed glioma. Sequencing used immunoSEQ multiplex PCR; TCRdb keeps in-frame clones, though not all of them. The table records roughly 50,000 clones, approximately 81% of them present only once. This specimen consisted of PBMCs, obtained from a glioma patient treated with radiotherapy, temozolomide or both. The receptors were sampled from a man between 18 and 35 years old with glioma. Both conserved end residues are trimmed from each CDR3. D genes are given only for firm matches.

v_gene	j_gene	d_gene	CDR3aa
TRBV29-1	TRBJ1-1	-	SVSRDSKDTEAF
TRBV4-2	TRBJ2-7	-	ASSQDGGDEQY
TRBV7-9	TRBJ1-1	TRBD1	ASSGGRVNTEAF
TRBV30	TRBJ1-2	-	AYPTRSGSNYT
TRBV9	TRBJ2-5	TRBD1	ASSAQSDRVQETQY
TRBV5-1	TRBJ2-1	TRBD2	ASAITSGVYNEQF
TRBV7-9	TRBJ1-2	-	ASSEPGGGYGYT
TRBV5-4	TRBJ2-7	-	ASSLGGLGSYEQY
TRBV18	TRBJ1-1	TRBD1	ASSPRDRGNTEAF
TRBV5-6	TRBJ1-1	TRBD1	ASSSQGAFLNTEAF
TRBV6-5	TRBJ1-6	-	ASSYGAGANSPLH
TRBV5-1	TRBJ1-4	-	ASSLGGPNEKLF
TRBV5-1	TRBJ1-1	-	ASSLASGSMNTEAF
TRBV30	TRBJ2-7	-	AWAGGGYEQY
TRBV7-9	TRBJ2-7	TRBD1	ASRYGTGAEQY
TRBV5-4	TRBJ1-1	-	ASSIQGVAEAF
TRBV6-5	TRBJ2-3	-	ASRDYDPDTQY
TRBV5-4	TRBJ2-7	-	ASSSSSYEQY
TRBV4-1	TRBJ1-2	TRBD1	ASSQSDRSRGYT
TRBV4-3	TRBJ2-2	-	ASSQVTPNTGELF
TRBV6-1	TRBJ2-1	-	ASSEQAGLGGNEQF
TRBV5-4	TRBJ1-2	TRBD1	ASSPDRAGGYT
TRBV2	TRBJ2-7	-	ASSEYGEQY